The 30 T cell receptor beta chains below were found in one sample sequenced in a study of vaccination and CD4 T cells after COVID-19. Indicated treatment: approximately nine-day PBMC culture with coronavirus spike peptide pools or control peptides (ViraFEST assay). No cognate antigen is known for these TCRs. The Oncomine TCR Beta short-read assay generated sequence data from the DNA of cultured CD4+ T cells. TCRdb re-called the PCR reads through MiXCR, storing one row per CDR3 protein. The data show fewer than 15,000 distinct CDR3 sequences, about 61% seen once. The sample taken for sequencing was CD4+ T cells from blood, cultured in vitro. Receptors were obtained from a human donor who had recovered from COVID-19.

The V and J genes are TRBV6-1 and TRBJ1-4, with 11 positions matching TRBD1. The germline V gene encodes CDR1 MNHNS and CDR2 SASEGT. V trimming: 10 bases; J trimming: 7 bases; junction bases outside the gene matches: 11. The CDR3 consists of 15 residues. CDR3 DNA: TGTGCCACTACGGACAGGGGGCTTAGTAGTGAAAAACTGTTTTTT. It yields the protein CATTDRGLSSEKLFF.

DNA for the CDR3: TGTGCCAGCAGATCAGGGTGGGATGGCTACACCTTC. Translating gives CASRSGWDGYTF. The chain uses TRBV27 and TRBJ1-2, with a tentative D call TRBD1 (5 bases). The CDR3 loop spans 12 amino acids. V was trimmed by 6 bases and J by 6 bases, leaving 11 bases between them. The V gene's germline CDR1 is MNHEY and CDR2 SMNVEV (reference sequence).

This rearrangement joins TRBV20-1 to TRBJ2-5, with 8 bases matching TRBD1. From germline, CDR1 is DFQATT and CDR2 SNEGSKA (reference sequence). V shed 5 bases, J shed 5 bases, and the junction held 13 bases outside the gene matches. This CDR3 region has 15 residues. The chain's CDR3 is CSAGQGDRSAETQYF. The CDR3 DNA sequence: TGCAGTGCTGGACAGGGAGATCGGTCGGCGGAGACCCAGTACTTC.

This chain links TRBV7-2 with TRBJ2-7; 10 bases are a match to TRBD2. The J segment lost 1 base and the V segment lost 0 bases, leaving 3 bases of the junction unmatched. Germline CDR1 is SGHTA and CDR2 is FQGNSA. The CDR3 spans 16 residues. The CDR3 DNA reads TGTGCCAGCAGCTTAGCGGCTAGCGGGAGTTCCTACGAGCAGTACTTC. Amino acid sequence: CASSLAASGSSYEQYF.

This chain connects TRBV27 to TRBJ1-2, with 8 bases identical to TRBD1. Germline V gene sequence: CDR1 MNHEY, CDR2 SMNVEV (reference sequence). The CDR3 consists of 13 residues. Trimming took 6 bases from V and 2 from J; bases not matched to a gene: 2. For the CDR3, the DNA is TGTGCCAGCAGCCGGACAGGGAACTATGGCTACACCTTC. Translation: CASSRTGNYGYTF.

The chain couples TRBV6-1 to TRBJ2-3; 15 nucleotides line up with TRBD2. CDR3 size: 15 residues. Per the germline V gene, CDR1 is MNHNS and CDR2 is SASEGT. The junction had 3 bases not matched to a gene; V was cut back by 5 bases and J by 6 bases. The DNA for the CDR3 is TGTGCCAGCAGTCGGACTAGCGGGAGGGGGGATACGCAGTATTTT. Translation: CASSRTSGRGDTQYF.

The genes are TRBV20-1 and TRBJ1-1; 8 positions agree with TRBD1. J gave up 1 base and V 1 base, and 8 bases lay outside the gene matches. CDR3 length: 16 residues. Germline CDR1 and CDR2: DFQATT and SNEGSKA (reference sequence). The CDR3 here is CSARGRTGLPNTEAFF. CDR3 nucleotides: TGCAGTGCTAGAGGACGGACAGGGCTACCGAACACTGAAGCTTTCTTT.

This sequence joins TRBV18 and TRBJ1-2; weak D call: TRBD1 (5 bases). Germline CDR1 KGHSH, CDR2 LQKENI. CDR3 length equals 13 residues. Between the trimmed V and J ends, which lost 3 bases and 13 bases, there was a span of 18 bases. This CDR3 is CASSPERGRGITF. Written as DNA, the CDR3 is TGTGCCAGCTCACCTGAGAGAGGGCGGGGGATCACCTTC.

In this sample, this clonotype turned up a few times. The chain recombines TRBV6-5 with TRBJ1-5; TRBD1 matches at 7 bases. The CDR3 sequence is 14 residues long. CDR1 is MNHEY, CDR2 SVGAGI, per germline. Unmatched junction bases numbered 3, after V lost 4 bases and J lost 3 bases. CDR3: CASSFGQDNQPQHF. For the CDR3, the DNA is TGTGCCAGCAGTTTTGGACAGGACAATCAGCCCCAGCATTTT.

The V gene is TRBV7-2, the J gene TRBJ2-3; D gene ambiguous. The length of the CDR3 is 12 residues. V lost 5 bases and J 2 bases, leaving 5 bases between the germline ends. Germline values: CDR1 SGHTA, CDR2 FQGNSA. This chain's CDR3 is CASSLITDTQYF. In nucleotides, the CDR3 is TGTGCCAGCAGCCTCATCACAGATACGCAGTATTTT.

This clonotype occurred a few times. The chain uses TRBV20-1 and TRBJ1-5; a weak D match, TRBD1 (6 bases). CDR1 is DFQATT, CDR2 SNEGSKA, per germline (reference sequence). V shed 1 base and J shed 1 base, with 8 bases lying between them. There are 14 residues in the CDR3. The CDR3 reads CSARVQGSNQPQHF. CDR3 in DNA: TGCAGTGCTAGAGTACAGGGAAGCAATCAGCCCCAGCATTTT.

The chain carries TRBV2 and TRBJ2-3; D remains unclear. Per germline, CDR1 SNHLY and CDR2 FYNNEI. V was trimmed by 7 bases and J by 2 bases, leaving 10 bases between them. This CDR3 has 13 amino acids. In DNA, the CDR3 is TGTGCCAGCAACCCTCCCTTCACAGATACGCAGTATTTT. Translating it yields CASNPPFTDTQYF.

The chain is built from TRBV10-2 and TRBJ1-5, with D possibly matching TRBD1 (6 bases). Germline CDR1 and CDR2: WSHSY and SAAADI. Trimming removed 8 bases from V and 0 bases from J, with 17 bases in between. CDR3 size: 16 residues. CDR3 amino acids: CASFGDRQDSNQPQHF. Written as DNA, the CDR3 is TGCGCCAGCTTTGGGGATAGACAGGATAGCAATCAGCCCCAGCATTTT.

The CDR3 DNA reads TGCAGTGCTCAGCGGGAGGGCCACGAGCAGTACTTC. Amino acids: CSAQREGHEQYF. This sequence joins TRBV20-1 and TRBJ2-7; TRBD2 matches 10 bases. The J segment lost 5 bases and the V segment lost 5 bases, leaving 3 bases of the junction unmatched. CDR1 and CDR2 from the germline V gene are DFQATT and SNEGSKA (reference sequence). The CDR3 spans 12 residues.

The rearrangement uses TRBV20-1 and TRBJ2-1; TRBD2 agrees at 7 bases. The CDR3 has 17 residues. Germline loops: CDR1 DFQATT, CDR2 SNEGSKA (reference sequence). V lost 3 bases to trimming and J lost 0 bases; unmatched junction nucleotides: 11. CDR3: CSASTRTRISSYNEQFF. The CDR3 region has the DNA TGCAGTGCTAGTACGCGGACTAGGATTAGCTCCTACAATGAGCAGTTCTTC.

This sequence joins TRBV6-1 and TRBJ2-1; the match to TRBD2 covers 7 bases. Per germline, CDR1 MNHNS and CDR2 SASEGT. Germline trimming cut 6 bases from V and 4 bases from J; bases unmatched to any gene: 12. This CDR3 is 16 amino acids long. The CDR3 nucleotides read TGTGCCAGCAGCGGACTAGTTGGGGGGGGATACAATGAGCAGTTCTTC. It is translated as CASSGLVGGGYNEQFF.

This clonotype was counted between two and nine times. The CDR3 sequence: CASSETGLFTQPQHF. In DNA form, the CDR3 reads TGTGCCAGCAGTGAGACAGGGCTTTTCACTCAGCCCCAGCATTTT. V usage is TRBV6-1 and J usage is TRBJ1-5; 7 bases align to TRBD1. Germline values: CDR1 MNHNS, CDR2 SASEGT. Trimming removed 3 bases from V and 6 bases from J; junction bases left unmatched: 8. CDR3 length: 15 residues.

In its sample, this clonotype was seen once. This chain links TRBV6-1 with TRBJ2-2; D is unresolved. Trimming left V 6 bases short and J 4 bases short, with 9 bases between. The length of the CDR3 is 13 residues. Germline V CDR1 and CDR2: MNHNS, SASEGT. The CDR3 spells CASSPPGTGELFF. The CDR3 DNA follows: TGTGCCAGCAGCCCACCGGGCACCGGGGAGCTGTTTTTT.

The genes are TRBV6-1 and TRBJ1-2; weak D call: TRBD1 (6 bases). The germline V and J ends were trimmed by 5 bases and 4 bases, with 17 bases remaining between them. Germline-derived CDR1 and CDR2 are MNHNS and SASEGT. The CDR3 contains 15 residues. CDR3 in DNA: TGTGCCAGCAGTCCCCGTGAACCAGGGGCCTATGGCTACACCTTC. It yields the protein CASSPREPGAYGYTF.

The table lists this clonotype with a count of one. This chain links TRBV28 with TRBJ2-2, with D possibly being TRBD1 or TRBD2 (5 bases each). Trimming shortened V by 7 bases and J by 4 bases, and 19 bases separated the two germline ends. This CDR3 spans 16 amino acids. Germline V gene data show CDR1 as MDHEN and CDR2 as SYDVKM. Here the CDR3 DNA reads TGTGCCAGCATCCAACCAGAGGGTCAGGGCACCGGGGAGCTGTTTTTT. It is translated as CASIQPEGQGTGELFF.

Remarks on this clonotype: One junction end does not reproduce the germline sequence, and a read error may be involved. The chain couples TRBV20-1 to TRBJ2-1; D ambiguous. This CDR3 region has 11 residues. The germline gives CDR1 DFQATT, CDR2 SNEGSKA (reference sequence). CDR3 bases: TGCAGTGCTAGAGATCGGTGGGGTGGAGCCTTC. Residues: CSARDRWGGAF.

The V gene is TRBV5-4, the J gene TRBJ2-1; 8 bases are a match to TRBD2. Germline lookup yields CDR1 SGHNT and CDR2 YYREEE (reference sequence). The length of the CDR3 is 16 residues. The V segment lost 6 bases and the J segment 7 bases; nucleotides outside the gene matches: 15. The CDR3 nucleotides are TGTGCCAGCAACAGACCGGGGGGGGAGGGTATAAATGAGCAGTTCTTC. It encodes CASNRPGGEGINEQFF.

The CDR3 is CASSWTTGANSPLHF. DNA for the CDR3: TGTGCCAGTAGTTGGACGACAGGGGCAAATTCACCCCTCCACTTT. The chain has TRBV19 and TRBJ1-6, with 8 bases aligning to TRBD1. CDR1 is LNHDA, CDR2 SQIVND, per germline (reference sequence). The CDR3 is 15 residues long. V lost 5 bases and J lost 7; bases outside the gene matches: 7.

V usage is TRBV2 and J usage is TRBJ2-2, with TRBD1 matching over 8 bases. The V segment lost 8 bases and the J segment 4 bases; nucleotides outside the gene matches: 6. In germline, CDR1 is SNHLY, CDR2 FYNNEI. CDR3 size: 14 residues. Here the CDR3 reads CASLGDRFTGELFF. The CDR3 nucleotides read TGTGCCAGCTTGGGGGACAGGTTCACCGGGGAGCTGTTTTTT.

The J gene is TRBJ2-3, the V gene TRBV29-1; 9 bases match TRBD2. With V trimmed by 2 bases and J by 3 bases, 12 bases remained unmatched. The CDR3 runs to 17 residues. The germline gives CDR1 SQVTM, CDR2 ANQGSEA. In DNA, the CDR3 is TGCAGCGTTGAATCTTGGGGTTTAGCGGGAGCTACAGATACGCAGTATTTT. This gives the protein CSVESWGLAGATDTQYF.

This sequence joins TRBV6-1 and TRBJ2-7, with 7 bases lining up with TRBD2. The V and J ends lost 7 bases and 3 bases, in that order; junction bases with no gene match: 3. Germline-derived CDR1 and CDR2 are MNHNS and SASEGT. The CDR3 runs to 12 residues. CDR3 nucleotide sequence: TGTGCCAGCAAATCTAGCGGCTACGAGCAGTACTTC. Amino acid sequence: CASKSSGYEQYF.

The rearrangement uses TRBV20-1 and TRBJ1-3; D is perhaps TRBD1 (5 bases). The CDR3 consists of 14 residues. Trimming pared 5 bases from V and 0 bases from J, leaving 11 bases between. Germline loops: CDR1 DFQATT, CDR2 SNEGSKA (reference sequence). CDR3 region: CSAGDRVSGNTIYF. In DNA form, the CDR3 reads TGCAGTGCTGGGGACCGCGTCTCTGGAAACACCATATATTTT.

The chain combines TRBV20-1 with TRBJ2-1; possibly TRBD2 for D (6 bases). CDR1 DFQATT and CDR2 SNEGSKA come from the germline V gene (reference sequence). The CDR3 has 14 residues. V was clipped by 7 bases and J by 5 bases, with 18 bases between them. This CDR3 reads CSEVIPGAHNEQFF. The CDR3 DNA reads as TGCAGTGAGGTGATCCCGGGAGCCCACAATGAGCAGTTCTTC.

This clonotype has just one count. The chain joins TRBV7-9 to TRBJ2-7; TRBD2 matches at 7 bases. The CDR3 contains 14 residues. Germline CDR1 and CDR2: SEHNR and FQNEAQ (reference sequence). Trimming took 5 bases from V and 3 from J; bases not matched to a gene: 7. The CDR3 nucleotides are TGTGCCAGCAGCCCTCAGACTAGCAGCTACGAGCAGTACTTC. This gives the protein CASSPQTSSYEQYF.

The V and J genes are TRBV2 and TRBJ1-5; TRBD1 matches at 8 bases. The CDR3 covers 13 residues. Germline V CDR1 and CDR2: SNHLY, FYNNEI. The junction had 7 bases not matched to a gene; V was cut back by 7 bases and J by 8 bases. DNA of the CDR3: TGTGCCAGCAAAGGGGCAGGGGGCGAGCCCCAGCATTTT. This sequence encodes CASKGAGGEPQHF.